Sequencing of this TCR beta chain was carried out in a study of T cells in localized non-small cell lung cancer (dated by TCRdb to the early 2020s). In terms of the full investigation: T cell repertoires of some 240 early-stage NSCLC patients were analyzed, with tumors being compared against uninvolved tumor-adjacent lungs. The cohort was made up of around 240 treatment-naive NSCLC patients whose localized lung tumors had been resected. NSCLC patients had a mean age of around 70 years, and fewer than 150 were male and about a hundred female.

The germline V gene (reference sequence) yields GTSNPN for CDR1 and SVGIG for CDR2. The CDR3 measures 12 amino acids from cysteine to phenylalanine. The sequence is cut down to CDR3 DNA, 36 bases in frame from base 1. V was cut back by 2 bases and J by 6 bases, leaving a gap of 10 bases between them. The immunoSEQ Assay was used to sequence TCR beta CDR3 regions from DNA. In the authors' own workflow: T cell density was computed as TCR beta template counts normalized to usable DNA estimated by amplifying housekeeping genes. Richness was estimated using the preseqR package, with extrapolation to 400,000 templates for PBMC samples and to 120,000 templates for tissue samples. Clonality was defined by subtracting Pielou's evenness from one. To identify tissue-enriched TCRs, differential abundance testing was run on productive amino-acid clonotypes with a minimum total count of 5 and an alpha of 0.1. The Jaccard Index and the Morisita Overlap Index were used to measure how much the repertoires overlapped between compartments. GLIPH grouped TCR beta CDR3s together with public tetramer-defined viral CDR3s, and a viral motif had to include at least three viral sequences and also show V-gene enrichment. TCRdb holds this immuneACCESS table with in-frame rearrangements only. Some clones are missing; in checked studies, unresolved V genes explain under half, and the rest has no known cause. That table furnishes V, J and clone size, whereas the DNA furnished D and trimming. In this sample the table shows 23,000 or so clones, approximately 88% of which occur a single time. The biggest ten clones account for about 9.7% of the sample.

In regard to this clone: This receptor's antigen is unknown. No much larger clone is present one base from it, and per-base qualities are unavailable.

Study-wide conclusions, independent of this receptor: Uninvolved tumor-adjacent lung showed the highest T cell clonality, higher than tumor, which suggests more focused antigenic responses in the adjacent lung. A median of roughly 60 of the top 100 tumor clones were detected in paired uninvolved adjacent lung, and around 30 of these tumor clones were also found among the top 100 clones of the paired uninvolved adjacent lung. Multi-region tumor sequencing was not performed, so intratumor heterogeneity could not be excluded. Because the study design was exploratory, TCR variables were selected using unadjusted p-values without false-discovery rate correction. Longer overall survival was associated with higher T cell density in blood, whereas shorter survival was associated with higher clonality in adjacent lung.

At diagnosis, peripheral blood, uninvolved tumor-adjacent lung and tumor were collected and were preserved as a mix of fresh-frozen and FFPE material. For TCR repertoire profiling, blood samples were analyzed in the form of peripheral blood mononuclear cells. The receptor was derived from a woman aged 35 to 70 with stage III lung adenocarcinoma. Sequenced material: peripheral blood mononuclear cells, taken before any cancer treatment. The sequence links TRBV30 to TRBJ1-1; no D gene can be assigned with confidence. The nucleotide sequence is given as TGTGCCTGGAGTATTCGGTTGCCTGAAGCTTTCTTT. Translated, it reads CAWSIRLPEAFF.